The T cell receptor beta chain under discussion was sequenced for a study of cytomegalovirus exposure and HLA in healthy donors. General study points: The study listed around 150 cytomegalovirus-associated TCR beta chains.

Worth noting for this clone: Its antigen is still unknown.

Both 60 Vbeta primers and 13 Jbeta primers went into the PCR. Assay used: immunoSEQ multiplex PCR; TCRdb lists only in-frame clones, some missing. The data show some 110,000 clones, with 65% to 85% seen just once and approximately 5.1% held by the top ten. Sequenced: PBMCs. The clonotype originates from a male donor in good health and CMV-seronegative.

The CDR3: CASRGTGRNEQYF. The DNA for the CDR3 is TGTGCCAGCAGAGGGACAGGCCGTAACGAGCAGTACTTC. The chain carries TRBV27 and TRBJ2-7; TRBD1 matches 8 bases. CDR1 is MNHEY and CDR2 is SMNVEV in the germline V gene (reference sequence). The trim removed 6 bases at V and 5 bases at J, leaving 6 bases unmatched. The CDR3 runs to 13 residues.